The 13 T cell receptor beta chains in this list originate from one sample, sequenced in a study of shared clonotypes between healthy human individuals (dated by TCRdb to 2019 to 2021). Library generation was performed with the immunoSEQ multiplex PCR assay. In its TCRdb copy, this immuneACCESS table keeps in-frame sequences only and misses some clones. Where compared with another copy, unresolved V genes explain less than half of these, and the others have no known cause. Within this sample are 1,400,000 or so clones, with 98% of them counted one time only. Approximately 0.4% of the sample goes to the ten largest clones. Specimen: naive CD4+ T cells sorted from blood. According to the study, the label for this sample's cell subset or site signals: CD45RA+ positively selected. These receptors originate from a man aged 25 to 40 in good health.

The rearrangement joins TRBV25-1 to TRBJ2-5, with TRBD2 matching 7 bases. The CDR3 covers 16 residues. Germline trimming cut 4 bases from V and 1 base from J; bases unmatched to any gene: 9. Germline loops: CDR1 MGHDK, CDR2 SYGVNS. The CDR3 spells CASSAPYGGTQETQYF. CDR3 coding DNA: TGTGCCAGCAGTGCTCCGTACGGGGGGACCCAAGAGACCCAGTACTTC.

The chain is built from TRBV5-1 and TRBJ2-5; D is possibly TRBD1 (6 bases). The germline gives CDR1 SGHRS, CDR2 YFSETQ. The CDR3 has 19 amino acids. V was trimmed by 4 bases and J by 0 bases, leaving 25 bases between them. For the CDR3, the DNA is TGCGCCAGCAGCGCGGATCAGAGACGGGCTGGGACATACCAAGAGACCCAGTACTTC. It encodes CASSADQRRAGTYQETQYF.

Comment on this clone: Other DNA sequences of this sample code for an identical CDR3. The V gene is TRBV14, the J gene TRBJ2-1; TRBD2 matches 11 bases. CDR3 length: 15 residues. V dropped 4 bases and J dropped 7; count of bases not matched to a gene: 6. From germline, CDR1 is SGHDN and CDR2 FVKESK. For the CDR3, the DNA is TGTGCCAGCAGCCTAACTAGCGGGAGATATAATGAGCAGTTCTTC. Translation: CASSLTSGRYNEQFF. The variable domain in full, with the rest retrieved from reference TRBV14 and TRBJ2-1, is EAGVTQFPSHSVIEKGQTVTLRCDPISGHDNLYWYRRVMGKEIKFLLHFVKESKQDESGMPNNRFLAERTGGTYSTLKVQPAELEDSGVYFCASSLTSGRYNEQFFGPGTRLTVL.

Comment on this clone: This specimen includes other DNA sequences encoding the same CDR3. This rearrangement joins TRBV5-1 to TRBJ2-5; no clear D. The V end lost 0 bases, the J end lost 1 base, and 4 bases lay between the germline ends. CDR1 and CDR2 (germline): SGHRS, YFSETQ. The CDR3 is 13 residues long. The CDR3 sequence is CASSLVVQETQYF. In DNA, the CDR3 is TGCGCCAGCAGCTTGGTAGTCCAAGAGACCCAGTACTTC.

This clone turned up a few times. One end of the junction does not line up with germline, which may come from a read error. The genes are TRBV7-2 and TRBJ2-2; D is perhaps TRBD2 (5 bases). This CDR3 spans 15 amino acids. From germline, CDR1 is SGHTA and CDR2 FQGNSA. The CDR3: CATSLRTANTGELFF. DNA of the CDR3: TGTGCCACCAGCTTACGGACTGCGAACACCGGGGAGCTGTTTTTT.

The J gene is TRBJ2-5, the V gene TRBV7-5; the table's D call, TRBD2, has no DNA check behind it. TRBV7-5 is a pseudogene segment. This CDR3 is built from 18 residues. CDR3: CVRSPRLSSGRARETQYF. The CDR3 DNA sequence: TGTGTCAGAAGTCCTCGCCTTTCTAGCGGGAGGGCGAGAGAGACCCAGTACTTC.

This chain joins TRBV20-1 and TRBJ2-7; 7 nucleotides align to TRBD1. The CDR3 is made up of 11 amino acids. CDR1 and CDR2 from the germline V gene are DFQATT and SNEGSKA (reference sequence). V was pared by 1 base and J by 7 bases, with 1 base of the junction left unmatched. The CDR3 reads CSARGQGEQYF. CDR3 DNA sequence: TGCAGTGCTAGAGGACAGGGAGAGCAGTACTTC.

The CDR3 nucleotides are TGTGCCAGCTCACCAGTAAACCAGGGGCGGACTGAAGCTTTCTTT. Translated, it gives CASSPVNQGRTEAFF. The chain uses TRBV18 and TRBJ1-1; perhaps TRBD1 as D (6 bases). V was cut by 2 bases and J by 5 bases, with 15 bases left in between. Germline CDR1 KGHSH, CDR2 LQKENI. The CDR3 sequence is 15 residues long.

The genes are TRBV9 and TRBJ2-7; 7 bases agree with TRBD2. The junction had 7 bases not matched to a gene; V was cut back by 0 bases and J by 1 base. The CDR3 is 16 residues long. Germline-derived CDR1 and CDR2 are SGDLS and YYNGEE. The CDR3 coding sequence is TGTGCCAGCAGCGTAGATCCTAGCGGTCCTTCCTACGAGCAGTACTTC. As protein: CASSVDPSGPSYEQYF.

The chain combines TRBV6-1 with TRBJ1-5, with 7 bases identical to TRBD1. The CDR3 covers 15 residues. Germline V lookup: CDR1 MNHNS, CDR2 SASEGT. After removal of 7 bases from V and 0 bases from J, the junction contained 6 bases not matched to a gene. The CDR3 nucleotides are TGTGCCAGCACCAGGACAGGTGATAGCAATCAGCCCCAGCATTTT. Translated: CASTRTGDSNQPQHF.

This rearrangement joins TRBV7-6 to TRBJ2-3, with TRBD2 matching 13 bases. The germline CDR1 and CDR2 sequences are SGHVS and FNYEAQ. The CDR3 sequence is 19 residues long. V was pared by 2 bases and J by 5 bases, with 13 bases of the junction left unmatched. The CDR3 here is CASSLWVPRLAGGGDTQYF. The CDR3 DNA is TGTGCCAGCAGCTTATGGGTCCCGAGACTAGCGGGAGGAGGAGATACGCAGTATTTT.

V gene TRBV5-5 combines with J gene TRBJ1-3; the D gene is possibly TRBD1 (5 bases). Trimming took off 4 bases at V and 3 bases at J, with 29 bases between the two ends. This CDR3 is built from 20 residues. The germline gives CDR1 SGHKS, CDR2 YYEKEE (reference sequence). The CDR3 is CASSPTRGIQVRDLGNTIYF. The CDR3, as DNA: TGTGCCAGCAGCCCGACACGGGGCATTCAGGTTAGGGATCTTGGAAACACCATATATTTT. Drawing the rest from reference TRBV5-5 and TRBJ1-3, the complete variable domain is DAGVTQSPTHLIKTRGQQVTLRCSPISGHKSVSWYQQVLGQGPQFIFQYYEKEERGRGNFPDRFSARQFPNYSSELNVNALLLGDSALYLCASSPTRGIQVRDLGNTIYFGEGSWLTVV.

The chain employs TRBV4-2 and TRBJ2-2, with unresolved D. The V end was cut by 2 bases, the J end by 5 bases, with 9 bases between. The CDR3 runs 14 residues. Germline assignment: CDR1 LGHNA and CDR2 YNFKEQ. CDR3 bases: TGTGCCAGCAGCCAATTTAGACTTACCGGGGAGCTGTTTTTT. Amino acids: CASSQFRLTGELFF.